This T cell receptor (beta chain) came from a study of OX40 agonist ivuxolimab in advanced cancers. Study details: Among those enrolled, mean age was approximately 62 years (range about 23 to 90) and 82.7% were male. Partial responses occurred in three patients (one hepatocellular carcinoma, two cutaneous melanoma).

Trimming took off 1 base at V and 2 bases at J, with 10 bases between the two ends. Looked up from germline, CDR1 is MGHRA and CDR2 is YSYEKL. The CDR3 contains 15 residues. The repertoire was sequenced with immunoSEQ multiplex PCR; TCRdb's copy has only in-frame clones and lacks some. Here the sample spans 20,000 to 25,000 clones, approximately 70% being singletons. Sequences were derived from CD4+ or CD8+ T cells sorted from blood, sampled in a trial of the OX40 agonist ivuxolimab. The sequence was collected from an adult with an advanced solid tumor such as melanoma, head and neck, liver or kidney cancer. This sequence joins TRBV4-1 and TRBJ2-3; no definite D call. The CDR3 DNA is TGCGCCAGCAGCCAAGTGGGTAGTCTCACAGATACGCAGTATTTT. Amino acids: CASSQVGSLTDTQYF.